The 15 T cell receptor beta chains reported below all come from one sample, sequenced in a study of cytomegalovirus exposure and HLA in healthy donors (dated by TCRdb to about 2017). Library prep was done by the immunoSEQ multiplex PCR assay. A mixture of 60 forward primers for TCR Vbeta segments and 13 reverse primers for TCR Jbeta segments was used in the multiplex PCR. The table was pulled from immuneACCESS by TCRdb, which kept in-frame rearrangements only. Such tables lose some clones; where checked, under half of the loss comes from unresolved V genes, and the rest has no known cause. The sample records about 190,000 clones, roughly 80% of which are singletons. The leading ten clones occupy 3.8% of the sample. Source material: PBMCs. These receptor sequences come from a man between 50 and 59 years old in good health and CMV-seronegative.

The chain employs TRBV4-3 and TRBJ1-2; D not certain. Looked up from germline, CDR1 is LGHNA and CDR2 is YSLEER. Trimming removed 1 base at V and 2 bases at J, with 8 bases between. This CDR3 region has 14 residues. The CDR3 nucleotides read TGCGCCAGCAGCCAAGGGCTAGAGAACTATGGCTACACCTTC. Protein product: CASSQGLENYGYTF.

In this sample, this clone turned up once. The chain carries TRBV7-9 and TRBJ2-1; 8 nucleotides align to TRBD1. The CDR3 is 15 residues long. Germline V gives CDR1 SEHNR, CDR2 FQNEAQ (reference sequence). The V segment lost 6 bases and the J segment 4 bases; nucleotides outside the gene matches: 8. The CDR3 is CASSKTGGTYNEQFF. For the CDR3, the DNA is TGTGCCAGCAGTAAAACAGGGGGGACTTACAATGAGCAGTTCTTC.

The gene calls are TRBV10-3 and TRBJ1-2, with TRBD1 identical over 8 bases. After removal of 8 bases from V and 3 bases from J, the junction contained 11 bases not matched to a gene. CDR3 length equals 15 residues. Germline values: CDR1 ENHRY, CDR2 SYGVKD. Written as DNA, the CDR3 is TGTGCCATCTTGCCAGGGGGCGATATTGACTATGGCTACACCTTC. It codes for CAILPGGDIDYGYTF.

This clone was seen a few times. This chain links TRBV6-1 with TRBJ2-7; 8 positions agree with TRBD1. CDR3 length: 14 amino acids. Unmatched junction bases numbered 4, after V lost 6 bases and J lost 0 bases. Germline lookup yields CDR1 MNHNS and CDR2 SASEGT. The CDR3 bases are TGTGCCAGCAGGAAGACAGGGGACTCCTACGAGCAGTACTTC. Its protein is CASRKTGDSYEQYF.

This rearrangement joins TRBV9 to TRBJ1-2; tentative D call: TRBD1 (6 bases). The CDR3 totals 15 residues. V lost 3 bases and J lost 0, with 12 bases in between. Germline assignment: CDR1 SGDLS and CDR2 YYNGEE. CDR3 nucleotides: TGTGCCAGCAGCGACTCAGGGGACGCTAACTATGGCTACACCTTC. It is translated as CASSDSGDANYGYTF.

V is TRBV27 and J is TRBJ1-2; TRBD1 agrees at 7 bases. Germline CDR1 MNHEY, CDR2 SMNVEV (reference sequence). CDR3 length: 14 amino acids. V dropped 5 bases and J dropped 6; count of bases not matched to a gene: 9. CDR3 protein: CASSTKTGSDGYTF. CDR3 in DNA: TGTGCCAGCAGTACAAAGACAGGGTCTGATGGCTACACCTTC.

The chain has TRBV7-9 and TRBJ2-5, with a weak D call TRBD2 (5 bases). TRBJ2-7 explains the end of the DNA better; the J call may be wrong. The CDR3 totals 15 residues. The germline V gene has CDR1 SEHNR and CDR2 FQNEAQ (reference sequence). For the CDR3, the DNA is TGTGCCAGCAGCTCAGTGACATCCTCTGGAGGCGAGCAGTACTTC. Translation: CASSSVTSSGGEQYF.

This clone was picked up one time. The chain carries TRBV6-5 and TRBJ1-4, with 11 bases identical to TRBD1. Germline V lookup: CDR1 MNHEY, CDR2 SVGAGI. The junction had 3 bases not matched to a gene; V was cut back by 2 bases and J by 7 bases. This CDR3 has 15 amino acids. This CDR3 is CASSYLGTGGEKLFF. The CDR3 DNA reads TGTGCCAGCAGTTACCTCGGGACAGGGGGTGAAAAACTGTTTTTT.

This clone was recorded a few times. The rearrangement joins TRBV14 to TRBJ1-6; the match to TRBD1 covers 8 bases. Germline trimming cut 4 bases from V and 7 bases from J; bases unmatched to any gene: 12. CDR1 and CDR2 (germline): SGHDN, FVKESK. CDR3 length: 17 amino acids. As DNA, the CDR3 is TGTGCCAGCAGCCGTCTGGGTGTTGGACAGGGAAATTCACCCCTCCACTTT. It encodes CASSRLGVGQGNSPLHF.

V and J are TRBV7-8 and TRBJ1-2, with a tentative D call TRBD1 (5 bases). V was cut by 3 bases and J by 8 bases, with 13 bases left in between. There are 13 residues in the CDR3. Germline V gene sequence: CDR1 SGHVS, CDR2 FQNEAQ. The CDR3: CASSFRAGGGYTF. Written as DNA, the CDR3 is TGTGCCAGCAGCTTCAGGGCGGGAGGCGGCTACACCTTC.

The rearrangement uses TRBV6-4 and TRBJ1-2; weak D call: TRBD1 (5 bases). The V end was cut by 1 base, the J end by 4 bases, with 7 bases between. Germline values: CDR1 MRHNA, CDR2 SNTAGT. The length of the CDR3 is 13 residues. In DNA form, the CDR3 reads TGTGCCAGCAGTGACTGGGGCCTCTATGGCTACACCTTC. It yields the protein CASSDWGLYGYTF.

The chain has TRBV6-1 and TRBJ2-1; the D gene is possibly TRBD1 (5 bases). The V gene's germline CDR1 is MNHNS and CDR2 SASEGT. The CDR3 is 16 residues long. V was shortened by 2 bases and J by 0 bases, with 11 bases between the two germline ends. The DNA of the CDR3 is TGTGCCAGCAGTGAAATCTACAGGAGCTCCTACAATGAGCAGTTCTTC. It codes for CASSEIYRSSYNEQFF.

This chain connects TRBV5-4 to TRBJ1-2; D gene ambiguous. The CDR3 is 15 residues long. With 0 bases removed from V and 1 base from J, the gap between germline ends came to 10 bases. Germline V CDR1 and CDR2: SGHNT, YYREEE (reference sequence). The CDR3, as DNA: TGTGCCAGCAGCTTGGCGCGGATGAGTAACTATGGCTACACCTTC. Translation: CASSLARMSNYGYTF.

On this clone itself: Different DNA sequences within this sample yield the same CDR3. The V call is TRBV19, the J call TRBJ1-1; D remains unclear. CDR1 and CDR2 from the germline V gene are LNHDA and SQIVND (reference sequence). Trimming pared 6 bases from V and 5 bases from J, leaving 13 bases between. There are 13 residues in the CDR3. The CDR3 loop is CASRDRGYTEAFF. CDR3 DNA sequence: TGTGCCAGTAGGGATCGAGGATATACTGAAGCTTTCTTT.

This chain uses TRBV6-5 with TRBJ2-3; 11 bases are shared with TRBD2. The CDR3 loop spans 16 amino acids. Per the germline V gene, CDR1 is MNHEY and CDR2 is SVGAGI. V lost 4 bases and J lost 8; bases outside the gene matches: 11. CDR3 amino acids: CASSSLAGGLRGTQYF. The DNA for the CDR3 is TGTGCCAGCAGTTCCCTAGCGGGGGGACTACGGGGTACGCAGTATTTT.